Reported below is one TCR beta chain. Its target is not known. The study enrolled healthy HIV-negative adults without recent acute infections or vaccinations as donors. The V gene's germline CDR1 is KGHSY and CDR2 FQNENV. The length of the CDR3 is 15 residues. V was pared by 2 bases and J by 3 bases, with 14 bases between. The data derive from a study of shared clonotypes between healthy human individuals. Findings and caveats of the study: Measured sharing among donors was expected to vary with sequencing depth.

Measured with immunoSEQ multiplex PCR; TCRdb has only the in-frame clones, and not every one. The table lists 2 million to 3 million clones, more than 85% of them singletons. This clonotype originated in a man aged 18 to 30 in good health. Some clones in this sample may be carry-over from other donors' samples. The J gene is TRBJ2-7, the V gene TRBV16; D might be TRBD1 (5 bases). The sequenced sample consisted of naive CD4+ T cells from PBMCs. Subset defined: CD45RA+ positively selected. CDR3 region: CASSQGAQAIYEQYF. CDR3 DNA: TGTGCCAGCAGCCAAGGGGCCCAGGCCATCTACGAGCAGTACTTC.